The present T cell receptor beta chain was sequenced within a study of cytomegalovirus exposure and HLA in healthy donors. Overall study: In terms of ancestry, the Caucasian-associated cluster contained roughly 81% of the approximately 400 genotyped donors. Study outcomes and limitations: The authors listed roughly 150 TCR beta chains as cytomegalovirus-associated.

Concerning this clone itself: The antigen is unknown.

Vbeta (60) and Jbeta (13) primers were used in the PCR. The repertoire was sequenced with immunoSEQ multiplex PCR; TCRdb's copy has only in-frame clones and lacks some. The table has roughly 83,000 clones, about 69% seen once. Germline CDR1 and CDR2: MNHNS and SASEGT. The CDR3 is 14 amino acids. Trimming stripped 8 bases from V and 2 bases from J, with 15 bases between. Sequencing was performed on PBMCs. This sequence joins TRBV6-1 and TRBJ2-5, with D perhaps TRBD2 (7 bases). The receptor comes from a man between 60 and 75 years old in good health and CMV-seronegative. The CDR3 DNA reads TGTGCCAGCTCCTGGGGGGGCGGGCAAGAGACCCAGTACTTC. This translates into CASSWGGGQETQYF.